This TCR beta chain comes out of a study of tumor-infiltrating lymphocytes in primary liver carcinoma. About the study: Stage T1-T3 N0M0 tumors spanned about 4 to 11 cm. Findings and caveats of the study: The study found tumor-adjacent and tumor-blood pairs overlapped less than tumor region pairs. Tumors carried a top-250-clone fraction significantly exceeding that of blood (p = 0.039).

Taking roughly 20-34 mg of unsorted bulk tissue, the authors co-extracted RNA and DNA. Without exception, tumor samples held over 75% viable tumor cells. Trimming removed 9 bases at V and 12 bases at J, with 21 bases between. The CDR3 loop spans 13 amino acids. CDR1 and CDR2 from the germline V gene are SGHAT and FQNNGV. As to this clonotype: Its cognate antigen is unknown.

cDNA specific to TCR beta was made from 500 ng of total RNA, with a constant-region primer employed for priming. What produced the TCR beta libraries was three nested multiplex PCR rounds using slightly modified ARM-PCR. Running roughly 10 cycles apiece, the first two PCR rounds relied on TRBV1-TRBV30 forward primers together with a C-beta reverse primer. From the multiplex PCR reads, TCRdb called clonotypes with MiXCR, one entry per CDR3 protein. The table lists under 45,000 distinct CDR3 sequences, roughly 80% of them singletons, with about 16% in the top ten. The sequenced sample was liver tumor tissue from sampling region 4. The subset: tumor region T4, right-lateral pole. The V gene is TRBV11-2, the J gene TRBJ2-1; no definite D call. The clonotype was recovered from a man in his forties with primary liver carcinoma and hepatitis B virus infection. DNA for the CDR3: TGTGCCAGTAGTCCGATTATTGAGGCCTCGCAGTTCTTC. Translated: CASSPIIEASQFF.